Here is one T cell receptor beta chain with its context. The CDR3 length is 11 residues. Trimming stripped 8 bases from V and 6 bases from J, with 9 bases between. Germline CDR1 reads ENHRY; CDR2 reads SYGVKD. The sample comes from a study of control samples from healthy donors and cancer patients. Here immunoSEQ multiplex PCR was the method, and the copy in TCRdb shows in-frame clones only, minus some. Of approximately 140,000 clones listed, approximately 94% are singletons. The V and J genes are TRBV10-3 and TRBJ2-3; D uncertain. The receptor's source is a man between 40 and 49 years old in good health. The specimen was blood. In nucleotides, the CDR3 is TGTGCCATCGCTTGGGCCGATACGCAGTATTTT. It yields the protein CAIAWADTQYF.